This T cell receptor (beta chain) was captured by sequencing in a study of control samples from healthy donors and cancer patients. Some clones are missing from TCRdb's copy, which holds only in-frame ones; the method was immunoSEQ multiplex PCR. The profile covers fewer than 200,000 clones, with roughly 88% appearing a single time and nearly 5% taken by the ten largest. This CDR3 spans 13 amino acids. Trimming stripped 1 base from V and 4 bases from J, with 5 bases between. CDR1 PRHDT and CDR2 FYEKMQ come from the germline V gene (reference sequence). The V call is TRBV13, the J call TRBJ1-3; D uncertain. This TCR came from a woman between 25 and 40 years old in good health. Sequencing was done on a sample of blood. The chain's CDR3 is CASSLVGGNTIYF. CDR3 nucleotide sequence: TGTGCCAGCAGCTTAGTCGGGGGAAACACCATATATTTT.